The 21 T cell receptor beta chains below were found in one sample sequenced in a study of early T cells in non-severe SARS-CoV-2 infection. TCRdb itself ran the 5' RACE reads through MiXCR, one entry per CDR3 protein. The top ten hold approximately 8.5% of the sample, which has 30,000 to 35,000 distinct CDR3 sequences, approximately 4.4% seen once. The sequenced sample consisted of whole blood. Receptors were obtained from an adult who was a healthcare worker with PCR-confirmed SARS-CoV-2 infection or an uninfected control (not recorded which).

This clonotype was seen repeatedly, ten times or more. The chain links TRBV5-6 to TRBJ2-7, with 10 bases matching TRBD1. The CDR3 is made up of 15 amino acids. Germline V gene lookup returns CDR1 SGHDT and CDR2 YYEEEE. Trimming cost V 3 bases and J 0 bases; bases outside gene matches: 3. Here the CDR3 DNA reads TGTGCCAGCAGCTGGACAGGGGGAAACTCCTACGAGCAGTACTTC. Translation gives CASSWTGGNSYEQYF.

This clonotype was detected ten times or more. The CDR3 reads CASRSQGNTEAFF. In nucleotides, the CDR3 is TGTGCCAGCAGGTCTCAGGGGAACACTGAAGCTTTCTTT. The V gene is TRBV12-3 or TRBV12-4, the J gene TRBJ1-1; weak D call: TRBD1 (5 bases). The CDR3 sequence is 13 residues long. The V gene lost 6 bases and the J gene lost 1 base, with 9 bases spanning the gap.

At least ten counts were recorded for this clonotype. CDR3 sequence: CASSLAMERIGRVTYEQYF. CDR3 nucleotides: TGTGCCAGCAGCTTAGCGATGGAGAGGATAGGGAGGGTGACCTACGAGCAGTACTTC. The rearrangement joins TRBV7-8 to TRBJ2-7; 7 bases match TRBD2. This CDR3 has 19 amino acids. Germline trimming cut 0 bases from V and 2 bases from J; bases unmatched to any gene: 16. Germline assignment: CDR1 SGHVS and CDR2 FQNEAQ.

The table lists this clonotype with many counts. The chain has TRBV12-3 or TRBV12-4 and TRBJ1-5, with 8 bases matching TRBD1. After removal of 5 bases from V and 0 bases from J, the junction contained 9 bases not matched to a gene. The CDR3 has 17 amino acids. The CDR3 DNA sequence: TGTGCCAGCAGTCTTGCCCCGGGACAGGATAGCAATCAGCCCCAGCATTTT. It codes for CASSLAPGQDSNQPQHF.

The table lists this clonotype with many counts. CDR3 DNA: TGTGCCAGCAGCCAGAACCTACTGCAAGAGACCCAGTACTTC. Amino acids: CASSQNLLQETQYF. The chain carries TRBV14 and TRBJ2-5; D gene ambiguous. CDR3 size: 14 residues. Per the germline V gene, CDR1 is SGHDN and CDR2 is FVKESK. Trimming took 3 bases from V and 2 from J, leaving 10 bases between them.

The table lists this clonotype with many counts. V usage is TRBV7-2 and J usage is TRBJ2-7, with 7 nucleotides matching TRBD1. The CDR3 covers 15 residues. Germline assignment: CDR1 SGHTA and CDR2 FQGNSA. V was clipped by 7 bases and J by 0 bases; unmatched bases: 9. DNA for the CDR3: TGTGCCAGCACCCCCGACAGGGAAAGCTCCTACGAGCAGTACTTC. This encodes CASTPDRESSYEQYF.

This clonotype was detected only a few times. The chain combines TRBV20-1 with TRBJ2-3; 10 nucleotides align to TRBD2. This CDR3 has 15 residues. The germline V gene encodes CDR1 DFQATT and CDR2 SNEGSKA (reference sequence). V trimming: 3 bases; J trimming: 1 base; junction bases outside the gene matches: 4. CDR3 sequence reads: CSASRLAGGTDTQYF. CDR3 sequence (DNA): TGCAGTGCTAGTAGGCTAGCGGGGGGCACAGATACGCAGTATTTT.

This clonotype was counted ten times or more. V usage is TRBV2 and J usage is TRBJ1-4, with 7 bases that match TRBD1. CDR1 and CDR2 from the germline V gene are SNHLY and FYNNEI. This CDR3 comprises 14 residues. Losses at the gene ends were 4 bases for V and 7 bases for J; bases not matched to a gene: 6. The CDR3 reads CASSADRASEKLFF. The CDR3 nucleotides read TGTGCCAGCAGTGCCGACAGGGCCAGTGAAAAACTGTTTTTT.

This clonotype was recorded many times. The V call is TRBV5-4, the J call TRBJ2-7, with D maybe TRBD1 (6 bases). The germline gives CDR1 SGHNT, CDR2 YYREEE (reference sequence). The CDR3 is 15 residues long. Trimming shortened V by 4 bases and J by 3 bases, and 17 bases separated the two germline ends. The CDR3 here is CASSPQQGIYYEQYF. The CDR3 bases are TGTGCCAGCAGCCCCCAACAGGGTATTTACTACGAGCAGTACTTC.

This chain joins TRBV20-1 and TRBJ2-1, with 9 bases lining up with TRBD1. This CDR3 has 14 residues. CDR1 is DFQATT and CDR2 is SNEGSKA in the germline V gene (reference sequence). V lost 6 bases and J lost 5; bases outside the gene matches: 8. The DNA for the CDR3 is TGCAGTGCGCTGTCGGGACAGGGAGACAATGAGCAGTTCTTC. It is translated as CSALSGQGDNEQFF.

This clonotype showed up many times. The chain carries TRBV18 and TRBJ2-3, with D uncertain. The CDR3 has 14 residues. Per germline, CDR1 KGHSH and CDR2 LQKENI. Trimming pared 0 bases from V and 2 bases from J, leaving 6 bases between. CDR3 bases: TGTGCCAGCTCACCACCGGGGATCACAGATACGCAGTATTTT. Protein sequence: CASSPPGITDTQYF.

The gene calls are TRBV12-3 or TRBV12-4 and TRBJ2-6; 7 bases agree with TRBD1. The CDR3 loop spans 18 amino acids. V lost 5 bases, J lost 0 bases, and 10 bases stayed unmatched. Written as DNA, the CDR3 is TGTGCCAGCAGTCCCCCGACAGGGCTGCCCTCTGGGGCCAACGTCCTGACTTTC. Translated, it gives CASSPPTGLPSGANVLTF.

In this sample, this clonotype turned up many times. V is TRBV6-6 and J is TRBJ1-5; D is unclear. CDR3 length equals 14 residues. The germline V gene encodes CDR1 MNHNY and CDR2 SVGAGI (reference sequence). V was trimmed by 4 bases and J by 4 bases, leaving 11 bases between them. The CDR3 coding sequence is TGTGCCAGCAGTTGGTCGGAGACTAATCAGCCCCAGCATTTT. Its translation is CASSWSETNQPQHF.

This clonotype showed up many times. The J gene is TRBJ1-2, the V gene TRBV20-1; D remains unclear. Between the trimmed V and J ends, which lost 0 bases and 4 bases, there was a span of 12 bases. CDR1 and CDR2 from the germline V gene are DFQATT and SNEGSKA (reference sequence). This CDR3 has 14 residues. Here the CDR3 reads CSARESGAIYGYTF. DNA of the CDR3: TGCAGTGCTAGAGAGTCAGGAGCGATCTATGGCTACACCTTC.

This clonotype was seen many times. The chain couples TRBV12-3 or TRBV12-4 to TRBJ2-7; D is unclear. The CDR3 extends over 12 amino acids. Trimming shortened V by 3 bases and J by 5 bases, and 8 bases separated the two germline ends. The CDR3 DNA sequence: TGTGCCAGCAGTTTTAGTGTCCACGAGCAGTACTTC. It codes for CASSFSVHEQYF.

This clonotype was counted many times. The chain couples TRBV20-1 to TRBJ1-5; D ambiguous. CDR1 DFQATT and CDR2 SNEGSKA come from the germline V gene (reference sequence). V lost 2 bases to trimming and J lost 0 bases, with 14 bases between them. This CDR3 spans 16 amino acids. CDR3 in DNA: TGCAGTGCTAGAAGGGTCAGAGAGTATAGCAATCAGCCCCAGCATTTT. Its protein is CSARRVREYSNQPQHF.

The table lists this clonotype with many counts. This sequence joins TRBV19 and TRBJ1-2; D is uncertain. V was clipped by 3 bases and J by 8 bases, with 13 bases between them. In germline, CDR1 is LNHDA, CDR2 SQIVND (reference sequence). This CDR3 has 13 amino acids. Here the CDR3 reads CASSMVDIGGYTF. The DNA for the CDR3 is TGTGCCAGTAGTATGGTCGACATTGGGGGCTACACCTTC.

This clonotype was recorded a few times. CDR3 nucleotide sequence: TGTGCCAGCAGTTTAAACACAGGGGGCAATTCACCCCTCCACTTT. Protein product: CASSLNTGGNSPLHF. The chain is built from TRBV12-3 or TRBV12-4 and TRBJ1-6; 9 bases fit TRBD1. This CDR3 region has 15 residues. Unmatched junction bases numbered 3, after V lost 2 bases and J lost 7 bases.

The genes are TRBV9 and TRBJ2-1; the D is unclear. The CDR3 has 12 residues. Germline loops: CDR1 SGDLS, CDR2 YYNGEE. Trimming stripped 1 base from V and 6 bases from J, with 5 bases between. The CDR3 region is CASSVPSNEQFF. Here the CDR3 DNA reads TGTGCCAGCAGCGTACCGTCCAATGAGCAGTTCTTC.

This clonotype was detected ten times or more. The V call is TRBV6-5, the J call TRBJ2-5; 10 positions match TRBD2. The CDR3 loop spans 15 amino acids. Trimming at V came to 5 bases and at J to 5 bases, leaving 8 bases not matched to a gene. Germline V gene sequence: CDR1 MNHEY, CDR2 SVGAGI. The CDR3 region has the DNA TGTGCCAGCAGTCCCGGGACTAGCGACCTGGAGACCCAGTACTTC. Its translation: CASSPGTSDLETQYF.

The chain joins TRBV10-3 to TRBJ2-4; the D is unclear. The germline CDR1 and CDR2 sequences are ENHRY and SYGVKD. Trimming left V 4 bases short and J 8 bases short, with 9 bases between. CDR3 size: 12 residues. The CDR3 is CAISGVSDIQYF. CDR3 bases: TGTGCCATCAGTGGGGTTTCGGACATTCAGTACTTC.